These T cell receptor beta chains were read from a single sample in a study of blood T cell repertoires in COVID-19. The repertoire was sequenced with immunoSEQ multiplex PCR; TCRdb's copy has only in-frame clones and lacks some. The data contain more than 95,000 clones, approximately 80% of them singletons. Source material: peripheral blood. The source is a man in his fifties or sixties with acute or convalescent COVID-19. Both conserved end residues are part of each CDR3. The order of the fields is J gene, V gene, D gene, clone size, CDR3 DNA, CDR3 protein. The D gene is left open where the match is weak. Size is omitted from some rows. Given values are once, few, many or a class for expanded clones.

TRBJ2-7,TRBV29-1,TRBD1,few,TGCAGCGCAATGACAGGGCTCTCCTACGAGCAGTACTTC,CSAMTGLSYEQYF
TRBJ2-2,TRBV24-1,.,.,TGTGCCACCAGTGATTTGCCAACCTACGCCGGGGAGCTGTTTTTT,CATSDLPTYAGELFF
TRBJ1-2,TRBV11-2,.,.,TGTGCCAGCAGCTCTCAAGCGGCTAACTATGGCTACACCTTC,CASSSQAANYGYTF
TRBJ2-7,TRBV19,TRBD2,.,TGTGCCAGTAGTTCCGGTGGGGGGGACGAGCAGTACTTC,CASSSGGGDEQYF
TRBJ1-2,TRBV18,.,.,TGTGCCAGCTCTACCGAGGAAGGGGGCTATGGCTACACCTTC,CASSTEEGGYGYTF
TRBJ2-7,TRBV2,TRBD2,.,TGTGCCAGCAGTGCGGGGACTAGCGGGGTCTCCTACGAGCAGTACTTC,CASSAGTSGVSYEQYF
TRBJ2-3,TRBV10-1,.,.,TGCGCCAGCAGTGTAGACATGGAAGATACGCAGTATTTT,CASSVDMEDTQYF
TRBJ2-1,TRBV4-1,TRBD2,.,TGCGCCAGCAGCCAAGACGGGGAGTCTAGCGGGAGGAGGAGGGATGAGCAGTTCTTC,CASSQDGESSGRRRDEQFF
TRBJ2-3,TRBV25-1,TRBD1,.,TGTGCCAGCAGGGAAGGACAGGGATTTGATACGCAGTATTTT,CASREGQGFDTQYF
TRBJ2-6,TRBV5-4,.,.,.,CASSLEIGTFGANVLTF
TRBJ1-3,TRBV4-2,.,.,TGTGCCAGCAGCCAAGAACTCACAGGCGGCGACACCATATATTTT,CASSQELTGGDTIYF
TRBJ2-7,TRBV18,TRBD2,few,TGTGCCAGCTCACCAAACAGCGGGAGCGATGAGCAGTACTTC,CASSPNSGSDEQYF
TRBJ1-2,TRBV20-1,TRBD1,many,TGCAGTGCTAGTGGGGACAGGGTGGAGCATGGCTACACCTTC,CSASGDRVEHGYTF
TRBJ2-3,TRBV18,TRBD2,.,TGTGCCAGCTCACCAGCTAGCGGGAGGGCCCGGCCTACGCAGTATTTT,CASSPASGRARPTQYF
TRBJ2-2,TRBV7-3,TRBD2,.,TGTGCCAGCAGCCATGGACTAGCGGGGACCGGGGAGCTGTTTTTT,CASSHGLAGTGELFF
TRBJ1-3,TRBV28,.,.,TGTGCCAGCAGTCCCGACAGGCAAAACACCATATATTTT,CASSPDRQNTIYF